Listed here is a single TCR beta chain. The table lists this clonotype with a few counts. No cognate antigen has been identified for it. No clone much larger than this one lies a single base away; base qualities are absent. The TCR beta CDR3 regions were amplified from the RNA transcripts. The first round of RT-PCR for the TCR CDR3 was performed with the HTBI primer set and the Qiagen OneStep RT-PCR kit. Libraries were constructed in a second round of multiplex PCR, after which size selection and purification were performed. The libraries were sequenced on an Illumina HiSeq2000 using paired-end 100 bp reads. Regarding the original processing steps: Raw data were processed with SOAPnuke, discarding reads with adapters, uncalled bases, mean Phred below 15, or no exact constant-primer or identifier match. High-quality paired reads were merged with COPE v1.2.5, and unique nucleotide sequences were defined as clonotypes. MiTCR v1.1 was used to align the clonotypes against IMGT TRBV, TRBD and TRBJ reference segments. The analysis included only V-J combinations with a frequency above 0.0001, which together covered around 99% of the repertoires. The TCS score was defined as F50 (clonal expansion) divided by E x V (chaos), with BLOSUM62-based TCRdist calculated between CDR3 peptides within each V-J. Welch's t-statistics and random forest reduced roughly 530 V-J features to 10 to 15, which were used in a naive Bayes classifier (R e1071). TCRdb handled the public reads itself, with Q25 trimming in fastp and clone calling in MiXCR, and kept productive beta chains. Each entry is one CDR3 protein sequence, shown with its most common DNA and genes. TCRdb's processing, not the authors' own work, is the source of the V and J calls. The sample table contains hundreds of thousands of distinct CDR3 sequences; only one count was recorded for 13% to 15% of them. Jointly, the top ten make up about 9.4% of the sample.

The CDR3 has 15 amino acids, counting the end cysteine and phenylalanine. Of all the DNA, just the CDR3 is kept, 45 bases in frame from base 1. The germline V gene gives CDR1 as MDHEN and CDR2 as SYDVKM. Unmatched junction bases come to 10, with V trimmed by 5 bases and J by 6 bases. The sample comes from a study of T cells in Graves' hyperthyroidism and ophthalmopathy (dated by TCRdb to the late 2010s). For the study in its entirety: Peripheral blood samples were taken at the time of initial diagnosis, prior to any treatment. A discovery cohort of fewer than 110 patients, about 40 with Graves' ophthalmopathy and under 60 with stable Graves' hyperthyroidism, was used to find distinguishing TCR V-J signatures. An independent validation cohort of around 19 hyperthyroidism patients and about 15 patients who later progressed to ophthalmopathy tested prospective prediction of ophthalmopathy. The 85 to 100 discovery patients were divided at random into training and test sets in a 7:3 ratio. The study also compared thyroid tissue and blood T-cell repertoires from five or six Graves' hyperthyroidism patients. Following sampling, methimazole starting at 30 mg daily was given to hyperthyroidism patients, and high-dose intravenous methylprednisolone was given to ophthalmopathy patients. TCR Vbeta CDR3 sequencing of some 140 peripheral blood samples (over 40 ophthalmopathy, 70 to 85 hyperthyroidism and about 17 progressor patients) is reported in the paper.

A patient counted as having stable Graves' hyperthyroidism if no progression to ophthalmopathy occurred over 18 months of follow-up. The hyperthyroidism patients were between 18 and 65 years old and newly diagnosed, with a disease duration of less than 2 months. Exclusion was applied to patients with uncontrolled infections, other autoimmune diseases, pregnancy or lactation. Diagnoses relied on clinical symptoms, serum thyroxine and TRAb, thyroid ultrasound and orbital computed tomography. PBMCs were separated from 10 ml of fresh peripheral blood using Ficoll-Paque density gradient centrifugation. Total RNA was extracted with Trizol reagent, and quality was checked on an Agilent 2100 Bioanalyzer. Findings and caveats that apply to the study as a whole: Blood samples also contained most of the expanded thyroid clonotypes (frequency above 0.001), which suggests that blood repertoires may reflect thyroid immune responses. In validation, the model predicted progression to ophthalmopathy with 55% to 71% sensitivity and approximately 72% specificity, a median of 6.5 months before onset. Ophthalmopathy was separated from stable hyperthyroidism by a 13 V-J signature model, with around 90% sensitivity and roughly 81% specificity obtained in cross-validation and 80%/75% obtained in testing. Sample size was not statistically predetermined, and blinding of investigators to group allocation was not performed.

The rearranged chain carries TRBV28 and TRBJ1-3, and 7 bases in between align with TRBD1. The specimen sequenced was blood. The clonotype originates from a woman in her late teens or twenties with Graves' hyperthyroidism. The CDR3 in this case is CASSIPTGFENTIYF. DNA sequence: TGTGCCAGCAGTATTCCGACAGGGTTTGAAAACACCATATATTTT.